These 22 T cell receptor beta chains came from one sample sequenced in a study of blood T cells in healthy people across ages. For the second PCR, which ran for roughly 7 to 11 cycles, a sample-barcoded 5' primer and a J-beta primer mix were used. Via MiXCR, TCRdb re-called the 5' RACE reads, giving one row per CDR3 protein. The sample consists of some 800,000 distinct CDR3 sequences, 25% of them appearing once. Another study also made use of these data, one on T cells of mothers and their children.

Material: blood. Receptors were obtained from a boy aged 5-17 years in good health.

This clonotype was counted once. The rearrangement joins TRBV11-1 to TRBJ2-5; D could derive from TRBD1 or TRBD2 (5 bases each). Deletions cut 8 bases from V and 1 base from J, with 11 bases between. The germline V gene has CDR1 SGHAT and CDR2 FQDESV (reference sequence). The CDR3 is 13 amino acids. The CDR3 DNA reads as TGTGCCAGCCAGGGACGGACCCAAGAGACCCAGTACTTC. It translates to CASQGRTQETQYF.

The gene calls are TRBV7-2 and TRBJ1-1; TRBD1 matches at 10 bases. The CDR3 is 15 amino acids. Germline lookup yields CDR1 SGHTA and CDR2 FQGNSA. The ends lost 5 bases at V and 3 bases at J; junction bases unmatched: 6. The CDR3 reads CASSTPTGGYTEAFF. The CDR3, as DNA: TGTGCCAGCAGCACTCCGACAGGGGGCTACACTGAAGCTTTCTTT. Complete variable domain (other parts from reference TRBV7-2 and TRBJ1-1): GAGVSQSPSNKVTEKGKDVELRCDPISGHTALYWYRQSLGQGLEFLIYFQGNSAPDKSGLPSDRFSAERTGGSVSTLTIQRTQQEDSAVYLCASSTPTGGYTEAFFGQGTRLTVV.

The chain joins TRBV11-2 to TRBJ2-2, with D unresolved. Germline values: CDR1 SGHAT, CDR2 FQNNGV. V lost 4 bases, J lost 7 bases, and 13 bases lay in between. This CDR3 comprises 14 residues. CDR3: CASSWAVLIGELFF. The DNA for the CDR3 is TGTGCCAGCAGCTGGGCAGTTTTGATCGGGGAGCTGTTTTTT.

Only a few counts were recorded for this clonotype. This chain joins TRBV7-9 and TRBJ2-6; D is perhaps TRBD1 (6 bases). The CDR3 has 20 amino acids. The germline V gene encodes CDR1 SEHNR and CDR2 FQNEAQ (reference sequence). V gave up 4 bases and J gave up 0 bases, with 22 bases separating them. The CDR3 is CASSSRVRQAESSGANVLTF. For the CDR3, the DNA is TGTGCCAGCAGCTCAAGGGTCAGACAGGCCGAGAGCTCTGGGGCCAACGTCCTGACTTTC.

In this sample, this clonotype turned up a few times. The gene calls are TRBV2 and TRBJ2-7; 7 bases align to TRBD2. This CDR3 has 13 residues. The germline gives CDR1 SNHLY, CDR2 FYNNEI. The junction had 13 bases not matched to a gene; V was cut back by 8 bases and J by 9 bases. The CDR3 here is CASERGSIDRQYF. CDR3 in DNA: TGTGCCAGCGAGCGGGGTTCTATAGATAGGCAGTACTTC.

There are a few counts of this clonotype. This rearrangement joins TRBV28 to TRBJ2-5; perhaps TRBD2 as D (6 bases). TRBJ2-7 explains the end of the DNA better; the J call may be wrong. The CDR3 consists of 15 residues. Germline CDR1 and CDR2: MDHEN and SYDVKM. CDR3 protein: CASSSPAGGDYEQYF. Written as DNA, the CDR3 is TGTGCCAGCAGTTCTCCGGCCGGGGGAGATTACGAGCAGTACTTC.

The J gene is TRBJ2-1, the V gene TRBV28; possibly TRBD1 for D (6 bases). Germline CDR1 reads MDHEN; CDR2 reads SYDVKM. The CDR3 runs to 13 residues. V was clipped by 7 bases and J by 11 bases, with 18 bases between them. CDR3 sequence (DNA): TGTGCCAGCACCCTACCGCAGGGGTGGAAGCAGTTCTTC. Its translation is CASTLPQGWKQFF.

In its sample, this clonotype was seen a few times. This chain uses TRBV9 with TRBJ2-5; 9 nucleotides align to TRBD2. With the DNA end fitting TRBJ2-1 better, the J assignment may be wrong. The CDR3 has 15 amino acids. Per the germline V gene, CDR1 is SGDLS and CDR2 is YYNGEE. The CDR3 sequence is CASSGLAENYNEQFF. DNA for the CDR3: TGTGCCAGCAGCGGACTAGCGGAAAATTACAATGAGCAGTTCTTC.

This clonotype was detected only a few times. Here the CDR3 reads CASSLFAGGLSTNNEQFF. CDR3 coding DNA: TGTGCCAGCAGTTTATTTGCGGGGGGACTATCCACAAACAATGAGCAGTTCTTC. The chain recombines TRBV27 with TRBJ2-5, with TRBD2 identical over 8 bases. The J call is doubtful: the DNA matches TRBJ2-1 better. Germline-derived CDR1 and CDR2 are MNHEY and SMNVEV (reference sequence). CDR3 size: 18 residues.

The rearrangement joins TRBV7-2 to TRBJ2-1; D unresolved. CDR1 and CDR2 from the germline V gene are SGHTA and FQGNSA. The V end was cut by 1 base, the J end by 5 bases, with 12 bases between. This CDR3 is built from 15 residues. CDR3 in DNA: TGTGCCAGCAGCTTAGTAATAGAAGGCCACAATGAGCAGTTCTTC. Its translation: CASSLVIEGHNEQFF.

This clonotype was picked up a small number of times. The CDR3 region has the DNA TGCAGTGCGAAAGAAGACAATGAGCAGTTCTTC. This sequence encodes CSAKEDNEQFF. V gene TRBV20-1 combines with J gene TRBJ2-1; no firm D call. Between the trimmed V and J ends, which lost 6 bases and 5 bases, there was a span of 8 bases. Germline assignment: CDR1 DFQATT and CDR2 SNEGSKA (reference sequence). This CDR3 region has 11 residues.

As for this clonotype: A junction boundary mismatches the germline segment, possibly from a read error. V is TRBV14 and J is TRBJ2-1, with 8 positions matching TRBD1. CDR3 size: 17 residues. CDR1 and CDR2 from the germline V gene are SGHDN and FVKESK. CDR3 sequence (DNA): TGCGCCAGCAGCCACGCTCCGCAGGGGGCCCTAGACCATGAGCAGTTCTTC. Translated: CASSHAPQGALDHEQFF.

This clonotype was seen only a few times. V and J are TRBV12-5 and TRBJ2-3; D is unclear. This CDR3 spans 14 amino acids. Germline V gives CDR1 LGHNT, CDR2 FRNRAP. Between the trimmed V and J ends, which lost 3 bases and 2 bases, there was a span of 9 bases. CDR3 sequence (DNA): TGTGCTAGTGGTTTAAGTGTCCCCACAGATACGCAGTATTTT. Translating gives CASGLSVPTDTQYF.

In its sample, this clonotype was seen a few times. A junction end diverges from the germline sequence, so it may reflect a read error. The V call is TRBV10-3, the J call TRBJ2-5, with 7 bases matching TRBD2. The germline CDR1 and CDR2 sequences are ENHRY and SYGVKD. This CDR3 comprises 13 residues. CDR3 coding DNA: TGTGCCATCAGTTTAGCCGCGGGGGAGACCCAGTGCTTC. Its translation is CAISLAAGETQCF.

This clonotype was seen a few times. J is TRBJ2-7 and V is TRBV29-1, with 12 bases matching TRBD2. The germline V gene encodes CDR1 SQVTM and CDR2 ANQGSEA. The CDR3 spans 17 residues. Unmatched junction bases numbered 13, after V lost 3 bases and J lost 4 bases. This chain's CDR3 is CSVESGALAGGLYEQYF. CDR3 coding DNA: TGCAGCGTTGAGTCGGGGGCACTAGCGGGAGGACTGTACGAGCAGTACTTC.

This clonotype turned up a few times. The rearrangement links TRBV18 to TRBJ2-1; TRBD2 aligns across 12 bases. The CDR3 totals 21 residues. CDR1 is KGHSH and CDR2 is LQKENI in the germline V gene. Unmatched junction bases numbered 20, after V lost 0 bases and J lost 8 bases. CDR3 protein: CASSPPPNRRLAGVEVDEQFF. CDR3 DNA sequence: TGTGCCAGCTCACCACCGCCTAACAGGAGACTAGCGGGAGTTGAGGTCGATGAGCAGTTCTTC.

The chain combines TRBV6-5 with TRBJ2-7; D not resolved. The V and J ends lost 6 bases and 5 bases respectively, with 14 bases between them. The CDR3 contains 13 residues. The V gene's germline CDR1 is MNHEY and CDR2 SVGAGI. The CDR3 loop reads CASSRAGTHEQYF. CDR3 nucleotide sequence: TGTGCCAGCAGCCGTGCAGGTACTCACGAGCAGTACTTC.

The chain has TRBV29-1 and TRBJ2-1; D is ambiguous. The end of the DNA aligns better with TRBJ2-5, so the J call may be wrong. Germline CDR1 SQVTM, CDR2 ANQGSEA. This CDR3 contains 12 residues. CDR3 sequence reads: CSVSRVQETQYF. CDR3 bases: TGCAGCGTGTCCCGGGTACAAGAGACCCAGTACTTC.

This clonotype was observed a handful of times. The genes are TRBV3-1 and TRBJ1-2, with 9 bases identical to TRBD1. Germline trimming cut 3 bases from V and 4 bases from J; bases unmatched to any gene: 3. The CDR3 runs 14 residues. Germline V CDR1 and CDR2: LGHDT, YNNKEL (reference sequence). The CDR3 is CASSQGDRVYGYTF. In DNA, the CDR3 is TGTGCCAGCAGCCAGGGGGACAGGGTCTATGGCTACACCTTC.

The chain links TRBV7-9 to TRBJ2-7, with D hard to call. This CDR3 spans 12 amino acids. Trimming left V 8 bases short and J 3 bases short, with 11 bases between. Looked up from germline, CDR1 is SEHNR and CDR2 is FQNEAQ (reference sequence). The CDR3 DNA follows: TGTGCCAGCGGTATTAGTGGCTACGAGCAGTACTTC. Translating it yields CASGISGYEQYF.

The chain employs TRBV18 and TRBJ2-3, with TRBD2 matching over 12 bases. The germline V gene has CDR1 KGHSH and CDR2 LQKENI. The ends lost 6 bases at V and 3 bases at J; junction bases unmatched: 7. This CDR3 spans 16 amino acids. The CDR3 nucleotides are TGTGCCAGCTCCCAACGTACTAGCGGGAGGACAGATACGCAGTATTTT. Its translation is CASSQRTSGRTDTQYF. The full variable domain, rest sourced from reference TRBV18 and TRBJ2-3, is NAGVMQNPRHLVRRRGQEARLRCSPMKGHSHVYWYRQLPEEGLKFMVYLQKENIIDESGMPKERFSAEFPKEGPSILRIQQVVRGDSAAYFCASSQRTSGRTDTQYFGPGTRLTVL.

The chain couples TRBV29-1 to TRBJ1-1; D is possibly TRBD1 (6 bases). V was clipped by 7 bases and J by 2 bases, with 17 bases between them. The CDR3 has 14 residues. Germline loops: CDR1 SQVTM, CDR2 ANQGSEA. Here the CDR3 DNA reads TGCAGCGCCAGGGACACCTCGGACAACACTGAAGCTTTCTTT. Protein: CSARDTSDNTEAFF.